The present T cell receptor beta chain was sequenced within a study of Graves' ophthalmopathy and Graves' hyperthyroidism. Study findings and constraints: Sensitivity reached 70.59% and specificity 72.22% when the model predicted ophthalmopathy progression. Blood samples also showed most expanded thyroid clonotypes exceeding 0.001 frequency.

Fresh peripheral blood (roughly 9.7 ml) yielded the PBMCs. Amplification of the TCR beta CDR3 regions used RNA transcripts (as template). HTBI-primed first-round RT-PCR preceded second-round multiplex PCR. MiXCR was run by TCRdb on the multiplex PCR reads, yielding one entry per CDR3 protein. This table holds about 220,000 distinct CDR3 sequences, roughly 21% found once. Germline V gene data show CDR1 as MNHNS and CDR2 as SASEGT. Deletions cut 0 bases from V and 10 bases from J, with 6 bases between. This CDR3 contains 11 residues. This clonotype was detected only a few times. Its antigen is currently unknown.

The rearrangement links TRBV6-1 to TRBJ2-5; D is undetermined. Input material: peripheral blood. The source of this sequence is a woman in her forties or fifties with Graves' ophthalmopathy. The CDR3 loop reads CASSEAKDQYF. CDR3 in DNA: TGTGCCAGCAGTGAAGCAAAGGACCAGTACTTC.